These 12 T cell receptor beta chains were sequenced from one sample in a study of T-cell memory formation after mild COVID-19. TCRdb re-called the 5' RACE reads with MiXCR, one entry per CDR3 protein. The table shows fewer than 650,000 distinct CDR3 sequences, with about a fifth occurring only once. The sequenced sample was PBMCs or a T cell subset sorted from them (not recorded which). These receptors came from an adult woman who had mild COVID-19 (a few samples of this study predate the infection). Cell type and time point are not known.

The chain is built from TRBV18 and TRBJ1-4; 7 bases match TRBD1. CDR3 length: 15 residues. CDR1 KGHSH and CDR2 LQKENI come from the germline V gene. The V segment lost 6 bases and the J segment 6 bases; nucleotides outside the gene matches: 10. As DNA, the CDR3 is TGTGCCAGCTCGCAACAGGGGCCCGTTGATGAAAAACTGTTTTTT. Amino acid sequence: CASSQQGPVDEKLFF.

The CDR3: CASSESQDSRPQHF. In DNA, the CDR3 is TGTGCCAGCAGTGAATCGCAGGACTCGCGGCCCCAGCATTTT. V usage is TRBV6-1 and J usage is TRBJ1-5; D remains unclear. CDR3 length: 14 residues. The germline CDR1 and CDR2 sequences are MNHNS and SASEGT. The V end lost 2 bases, the J end lost 9 bases, and 14 bases lay between the germline ends.

The rearrangement links TRBV10-3 to TRBJ1-2; TRBD1 is a possible D gene (5 bases). V was cut by 6 bases and J by 6 bases, with 17 bases left in between. CDR3 length: 14 residues. Germline values: CDR1 ENHRY, CDR2 SYGVKD. The CDR3 sequence is CAIRPGRGSDGYTF. Here the CDR3 DNA reads TGTGCCATCAGGCCGGGACGGGGGAGCGATGGCTACACCTTC.

The chain combines TRBV29-1 with TRBJ2-7; 10 positions match TRBD1. Looked up from germline, CDR1 is SQVTM and CDR2 is ANQGSEA. With 6 bases clipped from V and 2 bases from J, the junction kept 4 bases outside the gene matches. CDR3 length: 13 residues. The CDR3 protein is CSVRTGGAYEQYF. The CDR3 DNA sequence: TGCAGCGTCCGGACAGGGGGGGCCTACGAGCAGTACTTC.

The gene calls are TRBV20-1 and TRBJ2-1, with 8 positions matching TRBD2. This CDR3 is built from 15 residues. Unmatched junction bases numbered 15, after V lost 5 bases and J lost 9 bases. From germline, CDR1 is DFQATT and CDR2 SNEGSKA (reference sequence). In DNA, the CDR3 is TGCAGTGCTCCTCCTCCGGGACTAGACCACGCTGAGCAGTTCTTC. Protein: CSAPPPGLDHAEQFF.

This clonotype was seen more than once but under ten times. The rearrangement uses TRBV19 and TRBJ2-3; D remains ambiguous. The germline V gene has CDR1 LNHDA and CDR2 SQIVND (reference sequence). V lost 4 bases and J lost 4, with 3 bases in between. The length of the CDR3 is 11 residues. The CDR3 loop reads CASSNPDTQYF. CDR3 bases: TGTGCCAGTAGTAATCCAGATACGCAGTATTTT.

This clonotype came up a few times. The J gene is TRBJ2-1, the V gene TRBV5-1; D remains ambiguous. Germline V gene lookup returns CDR1 SGHRS and CDR2 YFSETQ. The V gene lost 5 bases and the J gene lost 0 bases, with 9 bases spanning the gap. The CDR3 spans 14 residues. Written as DNA, the CDR3 is TGCGCCAGCAGTGCCTCTAGCTCCTACAATGAGCAGTTCTTC. Residues: CASSASSSYNEQFF.

This clonotype has a handful of counts. The chain recombines TRBV6-1 with TRBJ2-6; D remains ambiguous. Trimming shortened V by 2 bases and J by 1 base, and 15 bases separated the two germline ends. The germline V gene has CDR1 MNHNS and CDR2 SASEGT. This CDR3 has 18 amino acids. CDR3 protein: CASSEPAINPSGANVLTF. DNA for the CDR3: TGTGCCAGCAGTGAACCAGCAATAAACCCATCTGGGGCCAACGTCCTGACTTTC.

The chain couples TRBV25-1 to TRBJ1-4, with 8 positions matching TRBD1. Germline CDR1 reads MGHDK; CDR2 reads SYGVNS. The CDR3 totals 16 residues. J gave up 5 bases and V 3 bases, and 8 bases lay outside the gene matches. This chain's CDR3 is CASSEFPGTGNEKLFF. Written as DNA, the CDR3 is TGTGCCAGCAGTGAGTTTCCCGGGACAGGAAATGAAAAACTGTTTTTT.

This chain uses TRBV9 with TRBJ1-2; 9 bases line up with TRBD1. The V gene's germline CDR1 is SGDLS and CDR2 YYNGEE. The CDR3 is 16 amino acids. J was trimmed by 1 base and V by 4 bases; bases with no gene match: 8. The CDR3, as DNA: TGTGCCAGCAGCCGGGTGCCGGGACAGGGTAACTATGGCTACACCTTC. Translating gives CASSRVPGQGNYGYTF. Using reference TRBV9 and TRBJ1-2 for the parts outside the CDR3, the full variable domain is DSGVTQTPKHLITATGQRVTLRCSPRSGDLSVYWYQQSLDQGLQFLIQYYNGEERAKGNILERFSAQQFPDLHSELNLSSLELGDSALYFCASSRVPGQGNYGYTFGSGTRLTVV.

In this sample, this clonotype turned up a few times. The chain carries TRBV24-1 and TRBJ2-7; D may match TRBD1 or TRBD2 (5 bases each). The CDR3 consists of 15 residues. Germline V CDR1 and CDR2: KGHDR, SFDVKD. V was pared by 2 bases and J by 3 bases, with 13 bases between. The CDR3 here is CATSDSWGSGYEQYF. Here the CDR3 DNA reads TGTGCCACCAGTGATTCCTGGGGGAGCGGCTACGAGCAGTACTTC.

V and J are TRBV10-3 and TRBJ2-7; possibly TRBD1 or TRBD2 for D (5 bases each). V dropped 3 bases and J dropped 4 bases, with 13 bases sitting between them. The CDR3 consists of 14 residues. CDR1 and CDR2 from the germline V gene are ENHRY and SYGVKD. CDR3 sequence: CAISDFGTAYEQYF. CDR3 coding DNA: TGTGCCATCAGTGACTTCGGGACCGCTTACGAGCAGTACTTC.